The source of this T cell receptor (beta chain) is a study of blood T cell repertoires in COVID-19. Study-level information: The study drew acute and convalescent COVID-19 samples from the United States, Italy and Spain. PBMCs, B-cell-depleted T cells, or T cells were the source of the cDNA or gDNA that made up the material.

As originally analysed: From reference gene primer amplification, estimates of nucleated cell counts were derived. Some clones are missing from TCRdb's copy, which holds only in-frame ones; the method was immunoSEQ multiplex PCR. The V and J calls and clone size were taken over from that table, and D and trimming were inferred from the DNA. The table has about 190,000 clones, under 90% seen once. Germline V gene data show CDR1 as PRHDT and CDR2 as FYEKMQ (reference sequence). V lost 0 bases to trimming and J lost 8 bases; unmatched junction nucleotides: 5. The CDR3 contains 17 residues. J is TRBJ2-1 and V is TRBV13; TRBD2 agrees at 15 bases. This sequence originates from a man aged 55-75 years with acute or convalescent COVID-19. Specimen: peripheral blood. The CDR3 reads CASSLGHGLAGGDEQFF. CDR3 DNA: TGTGCCAGCAGCTTAGGCCATGGACTAGCGGGGGGGGATGAGCAGTTCTTC.